This T cell receptor (beta chain) was recovered during a study of T cell responses to AZD1222 COVID-19 vaccine. Study-wide background: Second-dose recipients at about 4 or about 12 weeks were treated as one pooled group.

The CDR3 extends over 13 amino acids. Trimming cost V 5 bases and J 1 base, with 8 bases left between them. CDR1 SGHTA and CDR2 FQGNSA come from the germline V gene. Produced via immunoSEQ multiplex PCR; TCRdb's table is partial and in-frame only. The table lists about 100,000 clones, 70% to 90% of them singletons. General study findings and limits: Clonal diversity may have been underestimated, and the donors were mostly white British, with more females than males. Regions 160-218 and 743-854 held dominance among vaccine-associated CD4 TCRs, which spanned spike.

Remarks on this clone: Its antigen is unknown.

The TCR originated in an adult in good health. This chain links TRBV7-2 with TRBJ1-1, with D unclear. The sample here was peripheral blood, taken on day 0 of AZD1222 vaccination. The CDR3 DNA is TGTGCCAGCAGCGCGAAACCGAACACTGAAGCTTTCTTT. Translating gives CASSAKPNTEAFF.